The text below deals with one T cell receptor (beta chain). The method was immunoSEQ multiplex PCR; TCRdb's version includes in-frame clones alone and lacks a portion of them. The sample includes around 150,000 clones, 81% of them seen just once. The CDR3 loop spans 14 amino acids. V lost 4 bases and J lost 7; bases outside the gene matches: 6. The germline V gene has CDR1 PRHDT and CDR2 FYEKMQ (reference sequence). The data were obtained in a study of blood T cell repertoires in COVID-19. The sequence derives from an older woman with active or convalescent COVID-19. The chain has TRBV13 and TRBJ2-1; 8 bases map to TRBD2. The sample comprised peripheral blood. CDR3 DNA sequence: TGTGCCAGCAGCTCAAGGACTAGCCTTAATGAGCAGTTCTTC. Translating gives CASSSRTSLNEQFF. Complete variable domain (other parts from reference TRBV13 and TRBJ2-1): AAGVIQSPRHLIKEKRETATLKCYPIPRHDTVYWYQQGPGQDPQFLISFYEKMQSDKGSIPDRFSAQQFSDYHSELNMSSLELGDSALYFCASSSRTSLNEQFFGPGTRLTVL.